This T cell receptor (beta chain) is drawn from a study of CD8+CD57+ T cells in acquired aplastic anemia. Across the whole study: Sorted CD4+ and CD8+ cells gave an average of 3.2 ug of DNA. Study-wide results and limits: CD8+ Simpson's diversity in patients was not significantly different from that in controls. Researchers report that about 29 CD8+ CDR3 sequences appeared in both patients and controls.

On this clonotype: Its matching antigen is unknown.

Germline V gene data show CDR1 as LNHNV and CDR2 as YYDKDF (reference sequence). The germline V and J ends were trimmed by 3 bases and 3 bases, with 15 bases remaining between them. The CDR3 totals 16 residues. CDR3 and TCR beta VDJ profiling relied on a genomic DNA template. TCRdb called the reads again in MiXCR, with one record for every CDR3 protein. The profile shows tens of thousands of distinct CDR3 sequences, approximately 57% of them singletons. Whoever was chosen for sequencing had shown CD8+CD57+ cell expansion by flow cytometry. Receipt of therapy had not occurred in any patient by the time of blood sampling.

Material for sequencing was sorted CD4+, CD8+, or CD8+CD57+ T cells (not recorded which) from PBMCs. The rearrangement uses TRBV15 and TRBJ1-5; D gene ambiguous. This sequence was found in a human donor with aplastic anemia. Here the CDR3 reads CATSRILEVVNQPQHF. CDR3 nucleotide sequence: TGTGCCACCAGCAGGATTTTGGAGGTGGTCAATCAGCCCCAGCATTTT.